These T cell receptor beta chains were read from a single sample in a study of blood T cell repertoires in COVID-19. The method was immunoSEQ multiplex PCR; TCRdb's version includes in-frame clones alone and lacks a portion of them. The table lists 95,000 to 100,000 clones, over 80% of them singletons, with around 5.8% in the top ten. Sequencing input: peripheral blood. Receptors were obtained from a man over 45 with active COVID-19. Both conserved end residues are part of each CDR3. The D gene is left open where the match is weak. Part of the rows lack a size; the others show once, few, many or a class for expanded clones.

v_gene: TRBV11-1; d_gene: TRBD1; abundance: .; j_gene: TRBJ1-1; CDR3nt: TGTGCCAGCAGCCCCGACCGGGACAGGGCTCAAGCTTTCTTT; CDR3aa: CASSPDRDRAQAFF
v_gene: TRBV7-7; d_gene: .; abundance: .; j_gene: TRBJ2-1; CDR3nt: TGTGCTAGCATCAAAAGGGGATCCGCCTACAATGAGCAGTTCTTC; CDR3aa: CASIKRGSAYNEQFF
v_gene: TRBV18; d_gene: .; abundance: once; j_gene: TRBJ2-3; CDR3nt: TGTGCCAGCTCACCACCGGTAGTGGATACGCAGTATTTT; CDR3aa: CASSPPVVDTQYF
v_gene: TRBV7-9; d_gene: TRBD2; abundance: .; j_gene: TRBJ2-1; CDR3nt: TGTGCCAGTCAGATCGGGACTAGCGGGGGGAATGAGCAGTTCTTC; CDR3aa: CASQIGTSGGNEQFF
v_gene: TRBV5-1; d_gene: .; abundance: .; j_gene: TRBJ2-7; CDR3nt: TGCGCCAGCAGCCTTAGCGGTTCTTACTACGAGCAGTACTTC; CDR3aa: CASSLSGSYYEQYF
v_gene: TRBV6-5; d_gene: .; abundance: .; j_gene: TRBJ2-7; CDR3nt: TGTGCCAGCAGGAGGGCGACGTACGAGCAGTACTTC; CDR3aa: CASRRATYEQYF
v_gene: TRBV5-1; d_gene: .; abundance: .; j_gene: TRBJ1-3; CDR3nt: TGCGCCAGCAGCTTGACGGGGCTGGAGGGGAACACCATATATTTT; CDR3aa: CASSLTGLEGNTIYF
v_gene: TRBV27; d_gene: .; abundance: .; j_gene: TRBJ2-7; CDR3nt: TGTGCCAGCAGTTTAGAGGCGGACTCCTACGAGCAGTACTTC; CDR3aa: CASSLEADSYEQYF
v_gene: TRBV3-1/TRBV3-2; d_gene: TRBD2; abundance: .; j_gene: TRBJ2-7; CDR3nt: TGTGCCAGCAGGCAAACTAGCGGAGCCTACGAGCAGTACTTC; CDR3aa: CASRQTSGAYEQYF
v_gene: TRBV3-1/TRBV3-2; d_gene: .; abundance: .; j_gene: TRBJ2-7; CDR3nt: TGTGCCAGCAGCCATCCTATTACCTACGAGCAGTACTTC; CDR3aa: CASSHPITYEQYF
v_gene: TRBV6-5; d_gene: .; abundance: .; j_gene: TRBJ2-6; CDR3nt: TGTGCCAGCAGCCCCAGGGGTTCAGGGGCCAACGTCCTGACTTTC; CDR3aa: CASSPRGSGANVLTF
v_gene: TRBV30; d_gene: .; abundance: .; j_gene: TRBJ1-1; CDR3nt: TGTGCCTGGAGGGGGGGCACTGAAGCTTTCTTT; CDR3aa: CAWRGGTEAFF
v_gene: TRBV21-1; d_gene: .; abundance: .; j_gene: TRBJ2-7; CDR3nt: TGTGCCAGCAGCAAAGCGCCGAGACCTCGGGGGGGTAACTCCTACGAGCAGTACTTC; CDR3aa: CASSKAPRPRGGNSYEQYF
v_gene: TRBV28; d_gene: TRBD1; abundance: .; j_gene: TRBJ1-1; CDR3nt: TGTGCCAGCGCCCCCGGGACAGGGGCTGAAGCTTTCTTT; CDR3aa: CASAPGTGAEAFF
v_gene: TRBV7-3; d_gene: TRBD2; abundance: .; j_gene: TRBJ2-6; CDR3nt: TGTGCCAGCAGCCTGGGACTAGCTGGGGCCAACGTCCTGACTTTC; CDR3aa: CASSLGLAGANVLTF
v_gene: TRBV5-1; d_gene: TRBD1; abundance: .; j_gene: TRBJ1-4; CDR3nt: TGCGCCAGCAGCCAAGAACCGGGACAGGGGAATGAAAAACTGTTTTTT; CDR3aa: CASSQEPGQGNEKLFF
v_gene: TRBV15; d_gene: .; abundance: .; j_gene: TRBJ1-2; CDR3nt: TGTGCCACCAGCAGAGATCCTCAGGGAAACTATGGCTACACCTTC; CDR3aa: CATSRDPQGNYGYTF
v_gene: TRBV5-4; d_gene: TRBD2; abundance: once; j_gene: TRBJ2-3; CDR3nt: TGTGCCAGCAAGTCTCTAGCGGGGGGGGACACAGATACGCAGTATTTT; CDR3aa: CASKSLAGGDTDTQYF
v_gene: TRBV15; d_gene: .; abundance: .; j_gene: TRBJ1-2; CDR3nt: TGTGCCACCAGCAGGGACACCGACTATGGCTACACCTTC; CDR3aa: CATSRDTDYGYTF
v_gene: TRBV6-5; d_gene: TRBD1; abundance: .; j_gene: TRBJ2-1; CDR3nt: TGTGCCAGCAGTCACAGGGGTGGCACCGCGCAGTTCTTC; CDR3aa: CASSHRGGTAQFF
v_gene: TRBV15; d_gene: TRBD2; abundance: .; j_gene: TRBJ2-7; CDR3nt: TGTGCCACCAGCAGAGGGGGACTAGCGAGCTCCTACGAGCAGTACTTC; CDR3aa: CATSRGGLASSYEQYF
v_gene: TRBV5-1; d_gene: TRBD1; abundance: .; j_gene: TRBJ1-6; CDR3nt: TGCGCCAGCAGCCTAAGAGATAACGGACAGGGTAATTCACCCCTCCACTTT; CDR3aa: CASSLRDNGQGNSPLHF
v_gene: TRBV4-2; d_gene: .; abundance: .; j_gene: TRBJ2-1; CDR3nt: TGTGCCAGCAGCCTCGGGGTTGAGCAGTTCTTC; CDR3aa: CASSLGVEQFF
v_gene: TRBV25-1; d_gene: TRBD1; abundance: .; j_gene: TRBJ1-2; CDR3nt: TGTGCCAGCAGTGATGGAATTGAATGGACAGGGGTAAGGGGCTACACCTTC; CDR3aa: CASSDGIEWTGVRGYTF
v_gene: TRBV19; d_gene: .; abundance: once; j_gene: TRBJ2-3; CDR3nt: TGTGCCAGCACAAGGGGAAACACAGATACGCAGTATTTT; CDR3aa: CASTRGNTDTQYF
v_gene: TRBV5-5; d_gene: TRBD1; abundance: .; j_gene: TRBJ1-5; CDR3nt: TGTGCCAGCAGCTTGGGACAGGGAGGTATACTTCAGCCCCAGCATTTT; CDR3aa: CASSLGQGGILQPQHF
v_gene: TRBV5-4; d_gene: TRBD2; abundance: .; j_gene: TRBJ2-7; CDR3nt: TGTGCCAGCCGACTAGCGGGCGCCTACGAGCAGTACTTC; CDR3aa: CASRLAGAYEQYF
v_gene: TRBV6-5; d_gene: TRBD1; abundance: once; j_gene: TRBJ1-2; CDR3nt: TGTGCCAGCAGGAACGGACAGGGAGCTAACTATGGCTACACCTTC; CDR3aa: CASRNGQGANYGYTF
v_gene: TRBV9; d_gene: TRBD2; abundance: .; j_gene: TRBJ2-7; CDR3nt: TGTGCCAGCAGCGTAGGACTAGCGGAATACGAGCAGTACTTC; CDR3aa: CASSVGLAEYEQYF
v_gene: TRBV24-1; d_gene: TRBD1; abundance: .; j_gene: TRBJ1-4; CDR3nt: TGTGCCACCAGTGAGGGAGGACAGGGCACTAATGAAAAACTGTTTTTT; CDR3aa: CATSEGGQGTNEKLFF
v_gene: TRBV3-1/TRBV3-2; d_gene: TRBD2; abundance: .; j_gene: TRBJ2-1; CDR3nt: TGTGCCAGCAGCCAAATAGCGGGCCACAATGAGCAGTTCTTC; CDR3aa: CASSQIAGHNEQFF
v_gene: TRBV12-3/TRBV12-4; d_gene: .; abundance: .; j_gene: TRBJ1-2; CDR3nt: TGTGCCAGCAGCTCACAGGGTCTCGATGGCTACACCTTC; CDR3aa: CASSSQGLDGYTF
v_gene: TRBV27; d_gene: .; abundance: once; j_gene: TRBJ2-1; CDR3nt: TGTGCCAGCAGTTTACGTCCGGGACTCATCTACAATGAGCAGTTCTTC; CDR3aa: CASSLRPGLIYNEQFF
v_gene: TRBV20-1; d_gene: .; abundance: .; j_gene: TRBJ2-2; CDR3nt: TGCAGTGCTAGTTTGGACTACGATGCCGGGGAGCTGTTTTTT; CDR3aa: CSASLDYDAGELFF
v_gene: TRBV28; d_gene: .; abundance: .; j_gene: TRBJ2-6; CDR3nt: TGTGCCAGCAGTTTGAGGGTTTCTGGGGCCAACGTCCTGACTTTC; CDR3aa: CASSLRVSGANVLTF
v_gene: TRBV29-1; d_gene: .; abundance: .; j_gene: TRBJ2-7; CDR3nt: TGCAGCGCCACAGAAGCCTACGAGCAGTACTTC; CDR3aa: CSATEAYEQYF